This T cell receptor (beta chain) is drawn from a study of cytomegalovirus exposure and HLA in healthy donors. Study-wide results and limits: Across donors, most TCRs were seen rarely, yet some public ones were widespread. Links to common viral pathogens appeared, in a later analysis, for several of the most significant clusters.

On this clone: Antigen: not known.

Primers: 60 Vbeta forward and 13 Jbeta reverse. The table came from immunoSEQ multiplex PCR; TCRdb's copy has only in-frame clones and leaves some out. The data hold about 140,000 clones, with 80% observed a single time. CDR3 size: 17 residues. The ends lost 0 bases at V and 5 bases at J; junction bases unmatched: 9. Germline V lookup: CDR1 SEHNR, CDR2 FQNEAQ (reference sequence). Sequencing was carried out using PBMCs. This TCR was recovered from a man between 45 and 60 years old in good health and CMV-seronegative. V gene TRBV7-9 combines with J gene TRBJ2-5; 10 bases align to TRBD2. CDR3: CASSLAYTAGGMETQYF. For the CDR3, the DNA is TGTGCCAGCAGCTTAGCGTATACAGCGGGAGGGATGGAGACCCAGTACTTC.